The entry below gives a single T cell receptor (beta chain) sequence along with its context. This sample is drawn from a study of CD8 T cells in ankylosing spondylitis. TCRdb re-derived calls from the 5' RACE reads in MiXCR, one entry per CDR3 protein. The table has hundreds of thousands of distinct CDR3 sequences, around 32% seen once. The V gene's germline CDR1 is SGHRS and CDR2 YFSETQ. The CDR3 extends over 13 amino acids. V shed 7 bases and J 0 bases; nucleotides not matched to a gene: 3. Sequencing was done on a sample of blood, either unsorted or a sorted T cell fraction (not recorded which). The sequence was collected from a male donor with ankylosing spondylitis or in good health (not recorded which). This chain uses TRBV5-1 with TRBJ1-1; TRBD1 matches at 7 bases. The CDR3 reads CASRDSVNTEAFF. Written as DNA, the CDR3 is TGCGCCAGCCGGGACAGCGTGAACACTGAAGCTTTCTTT.